The source of this T cell receptor beta chain is a study of early T cells in non-severe SARS-CoV-2 infection. Study as a whole: Unsorted whole-blood RNA was sequenced in bulk, leaving chains unpaired.

Attachment of unique molecular identifiers to individual cDNA molecules was performed. TCRdb independently ran MiXCR on the 5' RACE reads; one entry per CDR3 protein. In the table there are 60,000 to 75,000 distinct CDR3 sequences, about an eighth of which are singletons. Study results and limitations: The study's VDJdb matching favored anti-spike CD8 responses and missed private and CD4 specificities.

This clonotype turned up a few times. No antigen is known for it. V lost 3 bases and J 7 bases, leaving 12 bases between the germline ends. This CDR3 spans 13 amino acids. The V gene's germline CDR1 is LNHDA and CDR2 SQIVND (reference sequence). The chain couples TRBV19 to TRBJ1-2; D ambiguous. The TCR was taken from an adult who was a healthcare worker with PCR-confirmed SARS-CoV-2 infection or an uninfected control (not recorded which). The sample here was whole blood, taken at baseline. CDR3: CASSIPPGFGYTF. In DNA, the CDR3 is TGTGCCAGTAGTATCCCGCCCGGATTTGGCTACACCTTC.